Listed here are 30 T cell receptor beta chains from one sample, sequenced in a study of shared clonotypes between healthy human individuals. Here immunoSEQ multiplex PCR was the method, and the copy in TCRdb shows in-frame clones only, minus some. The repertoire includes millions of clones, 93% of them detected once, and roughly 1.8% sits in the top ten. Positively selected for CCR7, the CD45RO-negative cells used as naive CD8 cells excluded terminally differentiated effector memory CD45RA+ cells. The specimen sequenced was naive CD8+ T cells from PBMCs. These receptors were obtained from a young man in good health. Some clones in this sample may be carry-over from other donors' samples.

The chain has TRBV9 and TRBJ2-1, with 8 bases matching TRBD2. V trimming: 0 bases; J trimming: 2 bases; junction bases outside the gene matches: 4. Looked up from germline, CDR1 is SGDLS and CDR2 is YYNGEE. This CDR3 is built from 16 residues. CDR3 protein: CASSVDSREAYNEQFF. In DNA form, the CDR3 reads TGTGCCAGCAGCGTAGACTCGCGGGAGGCCTACAATGAGCAGTTCTTC.

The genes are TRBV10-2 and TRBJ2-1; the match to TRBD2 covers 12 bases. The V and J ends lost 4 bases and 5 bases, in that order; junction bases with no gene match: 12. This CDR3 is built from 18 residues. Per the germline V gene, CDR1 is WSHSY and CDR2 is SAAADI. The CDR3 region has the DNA TGCGCCAGCAGTGTTGGTAGACTAGCGGGAGACTTTGACAATGAGCAGTTCTTC. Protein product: CASSVGRLAGDFDNEQFF.

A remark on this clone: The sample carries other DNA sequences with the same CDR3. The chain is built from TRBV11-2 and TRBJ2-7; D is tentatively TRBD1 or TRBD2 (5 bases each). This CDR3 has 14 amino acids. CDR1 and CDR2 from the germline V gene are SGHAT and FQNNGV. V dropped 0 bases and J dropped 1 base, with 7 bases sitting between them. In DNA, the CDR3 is TGTGCCAGCAGCTTAGAGGGACGGTCCTACGAGCAGTACTTC. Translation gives CASSLEGRSYEQYF.

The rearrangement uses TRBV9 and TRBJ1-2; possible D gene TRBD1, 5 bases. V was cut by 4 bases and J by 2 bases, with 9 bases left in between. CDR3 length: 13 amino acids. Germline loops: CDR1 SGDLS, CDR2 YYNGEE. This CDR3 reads CASSPGDNYGYTF. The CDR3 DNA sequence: TGTGCCAGCAGCCCCGGGGACAACTATGGCTACACCTTC. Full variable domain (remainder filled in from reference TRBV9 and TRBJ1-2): DSGVTQTPKHLITATGQRVTLRCSPRSGDLSVYWYQQSLDQGLQFLIQYYNGEERAKGNILERFSAQQFPDLHSELNLSSLELGDSALYFCASSPGDNYGYTFGSGTRLTVV.

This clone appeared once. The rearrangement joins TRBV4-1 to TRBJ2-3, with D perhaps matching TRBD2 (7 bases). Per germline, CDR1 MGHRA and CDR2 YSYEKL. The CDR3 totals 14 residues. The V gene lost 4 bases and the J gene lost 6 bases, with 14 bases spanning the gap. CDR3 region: CASSLTRGADTQYF. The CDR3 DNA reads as TGCGCCAGCAGCCTAACTCGGGGGGCGGATACGCAGTATTTT.

Here the CDR3 DNA reads TGTGCCAGCAGTGAGTACACACTCTCTGGAAACACCATATATTTT. Translating gives CASSEYTLSGNTIYF. V gene TRBV2 combines with J gene TRBJ1-3, with D unresolved. CDR1 is SNHLY, CDR2 FYNNEI, per germline. The CDR3 has 15 amino acids. V lost 3 bases to trimming and J lost 0 bases, with 9 bases between them.

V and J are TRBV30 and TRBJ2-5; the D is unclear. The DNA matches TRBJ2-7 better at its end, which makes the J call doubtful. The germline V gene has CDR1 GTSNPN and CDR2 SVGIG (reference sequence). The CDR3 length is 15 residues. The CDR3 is CAWSVETGASYEQYF. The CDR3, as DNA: TGTGCCTGGAGTGTTGAGACTGGAGCTTCCTACGAGCAGTACTTC.

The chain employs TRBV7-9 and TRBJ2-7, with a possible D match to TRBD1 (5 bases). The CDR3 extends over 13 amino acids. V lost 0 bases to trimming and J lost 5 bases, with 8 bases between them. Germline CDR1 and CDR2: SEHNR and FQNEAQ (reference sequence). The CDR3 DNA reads TGTGCCAGCAGCTTAGCCAGGGTAGACGAGCAGTACTTC. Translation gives CASSLARVDEQYF.

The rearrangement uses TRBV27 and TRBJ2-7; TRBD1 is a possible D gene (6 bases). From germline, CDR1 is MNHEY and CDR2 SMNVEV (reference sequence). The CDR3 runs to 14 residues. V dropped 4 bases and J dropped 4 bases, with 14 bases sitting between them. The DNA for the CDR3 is TGTGCCAGCAGTTCCCAGGGGTTCAGGTACGAGCAGTACTTC. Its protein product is CASSSQGFRYEQYF.

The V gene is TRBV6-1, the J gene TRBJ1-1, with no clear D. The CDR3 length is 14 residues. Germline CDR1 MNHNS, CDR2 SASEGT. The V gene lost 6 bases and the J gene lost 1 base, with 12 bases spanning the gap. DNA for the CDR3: TGTGCCAGCAGAATAACAGTAAGGAACACTGAAGCTTTCTTT. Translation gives CASRITVRNTEAFF.

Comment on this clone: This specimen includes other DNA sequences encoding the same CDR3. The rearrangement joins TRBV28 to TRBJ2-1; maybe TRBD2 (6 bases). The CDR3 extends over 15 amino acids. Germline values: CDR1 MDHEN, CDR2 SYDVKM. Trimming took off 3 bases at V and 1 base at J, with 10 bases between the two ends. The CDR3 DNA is TGTGCCAGCAGTTTTTTTGCGGGATCCTACAATGAGCAGTTCTTC. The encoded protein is CASSFFAGSYNEQFF.

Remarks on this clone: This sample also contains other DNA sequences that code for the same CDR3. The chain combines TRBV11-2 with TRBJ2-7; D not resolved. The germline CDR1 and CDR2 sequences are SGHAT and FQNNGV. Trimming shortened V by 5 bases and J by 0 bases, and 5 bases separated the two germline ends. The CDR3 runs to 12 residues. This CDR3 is CASSPYSYEQYF. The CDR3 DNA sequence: TGTGCCAGCAGCCCGTACTCCTACGAGCAGTACTTC. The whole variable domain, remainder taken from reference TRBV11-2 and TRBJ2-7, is EAGVAQSPRYKIIEKRQSVAFWCNPISGHATLYWYQQILGQGPKLLIQFQNNGVVDDSQLPKDRFSAERLKGVDSTLKIQPAKLEDSAVYLCASSPYSYEQYFGPGTRLTVT.

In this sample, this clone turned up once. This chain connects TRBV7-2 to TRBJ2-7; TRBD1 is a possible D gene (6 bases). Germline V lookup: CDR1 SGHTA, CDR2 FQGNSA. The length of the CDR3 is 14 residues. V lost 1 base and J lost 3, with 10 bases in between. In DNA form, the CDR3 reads TGTGCCAGCAGCTTAGACAGGGTTAACTACGAGCAGTACTTC. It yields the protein CASSLDRVNYEQYF. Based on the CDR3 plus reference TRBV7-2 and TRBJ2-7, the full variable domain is GAGVSQSPSNKVTEKGKDVELRCDPISGHTALYWYRQSLGQGLEFLIYFQGNSAPDKSGLPSDRFSAERTGGSVSTLTIQRTQQEDSAVYLCASSLDRVNYEQYFGPGTRLTVT.

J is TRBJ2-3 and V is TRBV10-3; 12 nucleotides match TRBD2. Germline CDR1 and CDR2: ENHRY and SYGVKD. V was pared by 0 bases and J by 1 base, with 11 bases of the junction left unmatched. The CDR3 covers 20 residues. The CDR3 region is CAISESRATSGSWGTDTQYF. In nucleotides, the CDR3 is TGTGCCATCAGTGAGTCGAGGGCGACTAGCGGGAGTTGGGGCACAGATACGCAGTATTTT.

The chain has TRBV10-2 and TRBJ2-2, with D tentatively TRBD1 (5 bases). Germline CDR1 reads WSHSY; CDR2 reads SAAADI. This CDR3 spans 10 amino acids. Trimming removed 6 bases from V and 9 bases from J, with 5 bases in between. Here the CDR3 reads CASRGRELFF. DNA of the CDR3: TGCGCCAGCAGGGGGCGGGAGCTGTTTTTT.

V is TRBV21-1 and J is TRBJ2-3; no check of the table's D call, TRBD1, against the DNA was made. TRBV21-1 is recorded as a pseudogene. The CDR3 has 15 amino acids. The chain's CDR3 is CASSKECRGRDTQYF. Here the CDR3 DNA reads TGTGCCAGCAGCAAGGAGTGCAGGGGGCGGGATACGCAGTATTTT.

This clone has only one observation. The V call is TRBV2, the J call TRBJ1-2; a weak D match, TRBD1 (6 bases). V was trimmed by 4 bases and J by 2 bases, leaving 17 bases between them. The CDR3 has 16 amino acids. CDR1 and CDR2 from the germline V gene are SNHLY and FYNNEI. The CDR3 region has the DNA TGTGCCAGCAGTGGGTTAGAGGGGGAGTTAAACTATGGCTACACCTTC. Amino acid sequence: CASSGLEGELNYGYTF.

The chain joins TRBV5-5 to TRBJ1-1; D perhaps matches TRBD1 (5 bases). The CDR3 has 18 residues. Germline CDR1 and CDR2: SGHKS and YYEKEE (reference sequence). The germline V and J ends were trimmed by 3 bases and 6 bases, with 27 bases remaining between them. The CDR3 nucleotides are TGTGCCAGCAGCTCCCCCTTCGGGGACGATTGGGCATCCCCTGAAGCTTTCTTT. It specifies CASSSPFGDDWASPEAFF.

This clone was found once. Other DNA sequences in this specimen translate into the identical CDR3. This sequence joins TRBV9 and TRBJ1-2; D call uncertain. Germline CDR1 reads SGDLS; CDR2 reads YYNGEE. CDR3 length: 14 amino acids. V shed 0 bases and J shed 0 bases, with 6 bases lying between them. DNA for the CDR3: TGTGCCAGCAGCGTAGCTGGGGCTAACTATGGCTACACCTTC. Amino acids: CASSVAGANYGYTF.

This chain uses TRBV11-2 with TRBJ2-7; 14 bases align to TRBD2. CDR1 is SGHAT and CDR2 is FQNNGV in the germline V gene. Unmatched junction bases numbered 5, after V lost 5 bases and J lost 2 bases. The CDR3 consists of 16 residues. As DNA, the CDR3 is TGTGCCAGCAGCCCGATGACTAGCGGGAGGGCCTACGAGCAGTACTTC. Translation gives CASSPMTSGRAYEQYF.

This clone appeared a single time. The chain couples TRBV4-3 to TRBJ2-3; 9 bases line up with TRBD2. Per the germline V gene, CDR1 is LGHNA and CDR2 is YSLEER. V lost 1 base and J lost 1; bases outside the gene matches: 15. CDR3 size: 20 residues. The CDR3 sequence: CASSQVLGLAGGAGTDTQYF. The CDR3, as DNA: TGCGCCAGCAGCCAAGTATTGGGCTTGGCGGGAGGGGCCGGCACAGATACGCAGTATTTT.

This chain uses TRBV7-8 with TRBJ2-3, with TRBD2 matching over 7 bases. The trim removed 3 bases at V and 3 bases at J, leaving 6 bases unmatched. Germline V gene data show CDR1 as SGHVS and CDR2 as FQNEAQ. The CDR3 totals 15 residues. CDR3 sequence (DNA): TGTGCCAGCAGCTTTACGGGAGGTAGGACAGATACGCAGTATTTT. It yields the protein CASSFTGGRTDTQYF.

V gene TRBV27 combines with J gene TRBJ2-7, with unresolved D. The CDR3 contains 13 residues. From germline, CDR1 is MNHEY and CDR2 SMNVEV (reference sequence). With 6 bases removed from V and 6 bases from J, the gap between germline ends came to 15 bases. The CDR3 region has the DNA TGTGCCAGCAGGAGATTAGATCATGTCGAGCAGTACTTC. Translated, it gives CASRRLDHVEQYF.

CDR3 DNA sequence: TGTGCCAGCAGCTTTGCGGATGGGGGCCCAGATACGCAGTATTTT. This encodes CASSFADGGPDTQYF. The J gene is TRBJ2-3, the V gene TRBV7-3, with D possibly matching TRBD1 (6 bases). CDR1 and CDR2 (germline): SGHTA, FQGTGA. The length of the CDR3 is 15 residues. V lost 3 bases and J lost 4, with 14 bases in between. Full variable domain (missing parts from reference TRBV7-3 and TRBJ2-3): GAGVSQTPSNKVTEKGKYVELRCDPISGHTALYWYRQSLGQGPEFLIYFQGTGAADDSGLPNDRFFAVRPEGSVSTLKIQRTERGDSAVYLCASSFADGGPDTQYFGPGTRLTVL.

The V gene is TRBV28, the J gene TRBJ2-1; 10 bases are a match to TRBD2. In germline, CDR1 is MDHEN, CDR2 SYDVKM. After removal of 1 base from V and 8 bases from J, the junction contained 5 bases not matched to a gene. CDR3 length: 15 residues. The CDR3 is CASSLSASGRDEQFF. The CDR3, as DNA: TGTGCCAGCAGTTTATCGGCTAGCGGGAGAGATGAGCAGTTCTTC.

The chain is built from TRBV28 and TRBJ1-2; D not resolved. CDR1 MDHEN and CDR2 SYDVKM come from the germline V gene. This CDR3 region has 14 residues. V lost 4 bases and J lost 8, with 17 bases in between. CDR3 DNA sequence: TGTGCCAGCAGTTGGTACAGACCGGGCATAGGCTACACCTTC. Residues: CASSWYRPGIGYTF.

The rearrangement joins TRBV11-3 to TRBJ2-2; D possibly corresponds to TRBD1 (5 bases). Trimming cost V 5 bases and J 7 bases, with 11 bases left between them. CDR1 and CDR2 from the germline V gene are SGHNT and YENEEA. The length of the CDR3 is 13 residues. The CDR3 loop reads CASSEDSSGELFF. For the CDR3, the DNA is TGTGCCAGCAGCGAAGACAGCAGCGGGGAGCTGTTTTTT.

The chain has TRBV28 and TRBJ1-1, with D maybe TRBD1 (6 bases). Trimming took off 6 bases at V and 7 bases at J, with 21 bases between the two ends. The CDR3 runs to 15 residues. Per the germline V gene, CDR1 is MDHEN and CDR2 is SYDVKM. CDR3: CASSRPRTALIEAFF. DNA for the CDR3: TGTGCCAGCAGCCGCCCCCGGACAGCGCTCATTGAAGCTTTCTTT.

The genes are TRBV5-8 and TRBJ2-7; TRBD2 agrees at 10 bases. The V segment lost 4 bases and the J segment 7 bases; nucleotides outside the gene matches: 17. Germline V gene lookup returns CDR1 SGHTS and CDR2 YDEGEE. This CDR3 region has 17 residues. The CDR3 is CASSPDSGRPYPLEQYF. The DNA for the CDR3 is TGTGCCAGCAGCCCGGATAGCGGGAGGCCATACCCCTTGGAGCAGTACTTC.

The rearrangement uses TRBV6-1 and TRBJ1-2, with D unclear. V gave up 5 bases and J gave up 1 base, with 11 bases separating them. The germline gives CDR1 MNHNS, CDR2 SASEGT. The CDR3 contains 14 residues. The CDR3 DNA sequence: TGTGCCAGCAGTCCTGAGTGGGTTAACTATGGCTACACCTTC. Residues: CASSPEWVNYGYTF.